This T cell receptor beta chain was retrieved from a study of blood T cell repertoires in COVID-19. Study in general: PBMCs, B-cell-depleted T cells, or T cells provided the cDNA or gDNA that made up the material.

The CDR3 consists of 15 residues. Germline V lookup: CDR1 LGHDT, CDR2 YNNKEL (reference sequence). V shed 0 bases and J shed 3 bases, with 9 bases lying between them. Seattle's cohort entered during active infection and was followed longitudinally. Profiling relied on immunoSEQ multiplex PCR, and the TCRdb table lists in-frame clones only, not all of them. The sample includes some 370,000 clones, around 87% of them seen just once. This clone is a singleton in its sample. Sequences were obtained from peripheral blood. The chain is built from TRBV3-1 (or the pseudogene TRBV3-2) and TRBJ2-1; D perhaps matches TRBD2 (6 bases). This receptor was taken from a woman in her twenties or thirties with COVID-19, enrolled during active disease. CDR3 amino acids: CASSQDSGGYNEQFF. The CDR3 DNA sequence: TGTGCCAGCAGCCAAGACTCCGGGGGCTACAATGAGCAGTTCTTC.